This T cell receptor beta chain was identified during a study of long-term antiretroviral therapy in people with HIV. Findings of the study overall: Pre-ART-expanded clones dominated the repertoire at all time points. Despite increasing after ART, diversity remained lower than that of transplant donor controls.

Germline CDR1 is SGDLS and CDR2 is YYNGEE. V lost 4 bases to trimming and J lost 5 bases, with 18 bases between them. CDR3 size: 15 residues. Concerning this clone: The antigen is not known.

Investigators performed immunoSEQ version v3.0 at survey level. A per-sample goal of roughly 35,000-55,000 T-cell genomes was targeted by sequencing. Clones were sequenced by immunoSEQ multiplex PCR, and TCRdb holds only the in-frame ones, with some missing. The sample carries roughly 20,000 clones, over 60% recorded once. The chain carries TRBV9 and TRBJ1-2, with a possible D match to TRBD1 (6 bases). The starting material was unsorted PBMCs, obtained 0.5 years before starting antiretroviral therapy. This TCR came from a man between 18 and 35 years old with HIV. In DNA form, the CDR3 reads TGTGCCAGCAGCCCCGTCCCCAGGGGACGGTATGGCTACACCTTC. Translation gives CASSPVPRGRYGYTF.